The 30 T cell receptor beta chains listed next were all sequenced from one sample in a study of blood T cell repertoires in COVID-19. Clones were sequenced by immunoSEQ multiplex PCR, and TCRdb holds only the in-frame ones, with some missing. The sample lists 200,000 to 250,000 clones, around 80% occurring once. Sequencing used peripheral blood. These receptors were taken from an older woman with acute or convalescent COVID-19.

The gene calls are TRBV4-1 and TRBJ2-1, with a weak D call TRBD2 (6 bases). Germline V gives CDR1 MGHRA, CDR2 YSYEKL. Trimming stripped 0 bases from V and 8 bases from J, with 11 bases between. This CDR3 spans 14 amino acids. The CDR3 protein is CASSQDEGGHEQFF. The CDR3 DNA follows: TGCGCCAGCAGCCAAGATGAGGGAGGACATGAGCAGTTCTTC.

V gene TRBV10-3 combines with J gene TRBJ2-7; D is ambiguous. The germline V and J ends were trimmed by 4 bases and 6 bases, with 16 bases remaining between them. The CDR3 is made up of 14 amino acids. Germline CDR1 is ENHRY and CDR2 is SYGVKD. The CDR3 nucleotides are TGTGCCATCAGTGCATGGGCCTCACCCCGCGAGCAGTACTTC. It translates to CAISAWASPREQYF.

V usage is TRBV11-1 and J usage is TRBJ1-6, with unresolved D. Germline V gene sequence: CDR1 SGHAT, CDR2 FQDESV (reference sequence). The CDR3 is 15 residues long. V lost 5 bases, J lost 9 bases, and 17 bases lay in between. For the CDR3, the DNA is TGTGCCAGCAGCGCCTCAGCGCACCGAGGTTCACCCCTCCACTTT. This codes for CASSASAHRGSPLHF. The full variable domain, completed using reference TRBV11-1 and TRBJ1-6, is EAEVAQSPRYKITEKSQAVAFWCDPISGHATLYWYRQILGQGPELLVQFQDESVVDDSQLPKDRFSAERLKGVDSTLKIQPAELGDSAMYLCASSASAHRGSPLHFGNGTRLTVT.

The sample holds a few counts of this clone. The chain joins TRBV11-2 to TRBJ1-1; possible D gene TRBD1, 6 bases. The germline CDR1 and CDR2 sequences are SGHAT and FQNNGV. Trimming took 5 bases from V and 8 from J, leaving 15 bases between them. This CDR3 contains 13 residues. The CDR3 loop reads CASSPGTYPEAFF. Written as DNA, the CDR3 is TGTGCCAGCAGCCCCGGGACATACCCCGAAGCTTTCTTT.

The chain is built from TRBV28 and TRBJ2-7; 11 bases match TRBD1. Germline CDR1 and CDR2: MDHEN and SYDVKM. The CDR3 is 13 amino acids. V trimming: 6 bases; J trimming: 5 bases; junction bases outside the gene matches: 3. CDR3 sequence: CASSSGQGDEQYF. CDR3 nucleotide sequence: TGTGCCAGCAGCTCGGGACAGGGGGACGAGCAGTACTTC.

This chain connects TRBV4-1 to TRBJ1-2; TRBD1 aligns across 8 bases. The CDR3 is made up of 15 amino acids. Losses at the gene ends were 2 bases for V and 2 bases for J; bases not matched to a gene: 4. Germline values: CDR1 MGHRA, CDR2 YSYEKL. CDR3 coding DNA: TGCGCCAGCAGCCAAAGGACAGGGATCAACTATGGCTACACCTTC. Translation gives CASSQRTGINYGYTF.

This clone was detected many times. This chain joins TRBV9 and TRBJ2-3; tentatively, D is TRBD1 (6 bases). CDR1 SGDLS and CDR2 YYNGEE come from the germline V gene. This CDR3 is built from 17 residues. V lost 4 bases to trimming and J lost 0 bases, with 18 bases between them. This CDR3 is CASSLKTGPPSTDTQYF. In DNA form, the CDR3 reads TGTGCCAGCAGCCTTAAAACAGGGCCACCTAGCACAGATACGCAGTATTTT.

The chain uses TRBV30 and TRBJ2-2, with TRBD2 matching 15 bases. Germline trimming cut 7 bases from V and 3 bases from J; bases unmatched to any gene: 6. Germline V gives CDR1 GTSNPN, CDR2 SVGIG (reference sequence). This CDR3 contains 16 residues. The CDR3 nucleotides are TGTGCCTCTACGGGACTAGCGGGGGGATACACCGGGGAGCTGTTTTTT. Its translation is CASTGLAGGYTGELFF.

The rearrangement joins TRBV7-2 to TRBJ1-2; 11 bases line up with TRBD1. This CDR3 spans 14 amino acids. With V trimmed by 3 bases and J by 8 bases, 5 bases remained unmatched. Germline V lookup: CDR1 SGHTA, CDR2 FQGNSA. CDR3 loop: CASSFGTGGSGYTF. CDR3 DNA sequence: TGTGCCAGCAGCTTCGGGACAGGGGGTAGCGGCTACACCTTC.

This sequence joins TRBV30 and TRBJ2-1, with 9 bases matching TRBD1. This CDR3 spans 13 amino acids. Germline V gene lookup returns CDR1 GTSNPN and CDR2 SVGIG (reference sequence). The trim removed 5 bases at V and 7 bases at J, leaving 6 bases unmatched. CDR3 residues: CAWARDRVNEQFF. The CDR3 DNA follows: TGTGCCTGGGCCCGGGACAGGGTTAATGAGCAGTTCTTC.

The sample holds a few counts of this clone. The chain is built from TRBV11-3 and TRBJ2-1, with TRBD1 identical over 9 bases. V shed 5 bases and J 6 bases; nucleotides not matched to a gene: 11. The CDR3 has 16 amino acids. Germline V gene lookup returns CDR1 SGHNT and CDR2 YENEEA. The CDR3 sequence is CASSLPRRDRVNEQFF. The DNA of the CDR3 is TGTGCCAGCAGCCTCCCACGGCGGGACAGGGTCAATGAGCAGTTCTTC. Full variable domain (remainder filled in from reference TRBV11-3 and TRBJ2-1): EAGVVQSPRYKIIEKKQPVAFWCNPISGHNTLYWYLQNLGQGPELLIRYENEEAVDDSQLPKDRFSAERLKGVDSTLKIQPAELGDSAVYLCASSLPRRDRVNEQFFGPGTRLTVL.

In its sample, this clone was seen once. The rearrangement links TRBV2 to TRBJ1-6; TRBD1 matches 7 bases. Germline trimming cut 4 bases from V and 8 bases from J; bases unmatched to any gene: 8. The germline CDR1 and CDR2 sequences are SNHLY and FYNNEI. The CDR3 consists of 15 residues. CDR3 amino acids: CASSGGQAGYSPLHF. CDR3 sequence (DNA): TGTGCCAGCAGTGGAGGACAGGCCGGCTATTCACCCCTCCACTTT.

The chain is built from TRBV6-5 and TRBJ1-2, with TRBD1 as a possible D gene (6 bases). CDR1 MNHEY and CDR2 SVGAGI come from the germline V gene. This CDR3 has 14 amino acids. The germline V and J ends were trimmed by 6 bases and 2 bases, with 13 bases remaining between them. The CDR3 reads CASSWGGPNYGYTF. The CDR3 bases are TGTGCCAGCAGCTGGGGGGGGCCGAACTATGGCTACACCTTC.

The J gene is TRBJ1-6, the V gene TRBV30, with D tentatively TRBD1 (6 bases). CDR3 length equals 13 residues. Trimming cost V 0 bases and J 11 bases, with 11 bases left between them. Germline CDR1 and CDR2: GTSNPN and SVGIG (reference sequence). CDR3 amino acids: CAWSVQGGTPLHF. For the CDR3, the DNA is TGTGCCTGGAGTGTACAAGGGGGAACACCCCTCCACTTT.

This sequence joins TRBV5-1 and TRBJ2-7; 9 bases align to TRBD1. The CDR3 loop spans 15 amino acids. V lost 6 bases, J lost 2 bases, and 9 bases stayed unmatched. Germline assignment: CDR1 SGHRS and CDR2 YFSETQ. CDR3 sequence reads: CASKGGTGSTYEQYF. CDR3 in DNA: TGCGCCAGCAAGGGAGGGACAGGGAGTACCTACGAGCAGTACTTC.

The DNA of the CDR3 is TGCAGCCCTAGGGGGCAAGAGACCCAGTACTTC. This encodes CSPRGQETQYF. The chain carries TRBV20-1 and TRBJ2-5, with D possibly matching TRBD1 (6 bases). Per the germline V gene, CDR1 is DFQATT and CDR2 is SNEGSKA (reference sequence). The CDR3 covers 11 residues.

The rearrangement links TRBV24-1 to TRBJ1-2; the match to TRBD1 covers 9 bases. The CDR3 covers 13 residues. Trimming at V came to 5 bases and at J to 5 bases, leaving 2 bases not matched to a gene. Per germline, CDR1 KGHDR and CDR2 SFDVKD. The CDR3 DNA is TGTGCCACCAGTGCGGGACAGGGATATGGCTACACCTTC. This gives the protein CATSAGQGYGYTF.

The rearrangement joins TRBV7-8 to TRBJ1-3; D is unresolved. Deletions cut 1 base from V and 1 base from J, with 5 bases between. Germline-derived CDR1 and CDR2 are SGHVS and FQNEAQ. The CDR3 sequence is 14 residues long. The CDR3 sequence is CASSLGGSGNTIYF. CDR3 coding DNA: TGTGCCAGCAGCTTAGGAGGATCTGGAAACACCATATATTTT.

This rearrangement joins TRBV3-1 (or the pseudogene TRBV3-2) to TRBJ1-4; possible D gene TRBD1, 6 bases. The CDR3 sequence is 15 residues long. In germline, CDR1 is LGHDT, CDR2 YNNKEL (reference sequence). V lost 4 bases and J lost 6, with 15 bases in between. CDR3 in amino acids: CASSPRQGSYEKLFF. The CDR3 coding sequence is TGTGCCAGCAGCCCCCGGCAGGGGAGTTATGAAAAACTGTTTTTT.

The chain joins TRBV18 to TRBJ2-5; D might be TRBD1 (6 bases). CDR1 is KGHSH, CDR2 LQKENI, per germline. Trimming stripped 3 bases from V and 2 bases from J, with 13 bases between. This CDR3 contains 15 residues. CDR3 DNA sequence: TGTGCCAGCTCACCCCAGGGGAACGGTCAAGAGACCCAGTACTTC. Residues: CASSPQGNGQETQYF.

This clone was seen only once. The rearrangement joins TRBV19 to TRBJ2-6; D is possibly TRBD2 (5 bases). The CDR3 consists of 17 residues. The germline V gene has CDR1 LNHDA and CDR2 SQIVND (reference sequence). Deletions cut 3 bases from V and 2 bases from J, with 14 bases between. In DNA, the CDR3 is TGTGCCAGTAGTATTGAGGGTACCCAAACTGGGGCCAACGTCCTGACTTTC. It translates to CASSIEGTQTGANVLTF.

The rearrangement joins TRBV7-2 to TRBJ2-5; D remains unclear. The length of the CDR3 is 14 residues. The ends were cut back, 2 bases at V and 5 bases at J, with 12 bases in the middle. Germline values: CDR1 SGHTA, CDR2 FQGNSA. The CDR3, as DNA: TGTGCCAGCAGCTTAAAAGTGGGCCGGGAGACCCAGTACTTC. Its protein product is CASSLKVGRETQYF.

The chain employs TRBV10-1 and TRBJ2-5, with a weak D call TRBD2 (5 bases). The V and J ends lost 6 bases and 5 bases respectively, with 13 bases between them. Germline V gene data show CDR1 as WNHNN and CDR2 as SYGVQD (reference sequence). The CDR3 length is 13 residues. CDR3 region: CASSFQIAETQYF. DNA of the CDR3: TGCGCCAGCAGCTTTCAGATAGCGGAGACCCAGTACTTC.

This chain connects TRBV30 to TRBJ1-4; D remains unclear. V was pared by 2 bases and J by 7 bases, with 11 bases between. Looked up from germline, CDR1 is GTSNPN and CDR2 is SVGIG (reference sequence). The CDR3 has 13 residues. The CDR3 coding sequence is TGTGCCTGGAGTCGCGGAGATGGTGAAAAACTGTTTTTT. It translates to CAWSRGDGEKLFF.

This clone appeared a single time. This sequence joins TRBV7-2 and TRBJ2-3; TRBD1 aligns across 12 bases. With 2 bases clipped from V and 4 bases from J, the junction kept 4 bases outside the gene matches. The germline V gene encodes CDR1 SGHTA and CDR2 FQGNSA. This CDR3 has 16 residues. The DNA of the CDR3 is TGTGCCAGCAGCTTAATGGGACAGGGGGCGGCAGATACGCAGTATTTT. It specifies CASSLMGQGAADTQYF.

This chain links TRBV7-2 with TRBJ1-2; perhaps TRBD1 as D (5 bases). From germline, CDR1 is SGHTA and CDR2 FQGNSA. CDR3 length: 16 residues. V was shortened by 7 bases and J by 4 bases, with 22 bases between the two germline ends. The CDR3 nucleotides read TGTGCCAGCAACCCGAGGGGAGGGGAGAGGATCTATGGCTACACCTTC. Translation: CASNPRGGERIYGYTF.

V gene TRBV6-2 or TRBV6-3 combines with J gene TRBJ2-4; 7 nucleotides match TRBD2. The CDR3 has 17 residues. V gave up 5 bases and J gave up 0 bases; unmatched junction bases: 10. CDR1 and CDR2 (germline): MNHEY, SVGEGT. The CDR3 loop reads CASSGNSGRPAKNIQYF. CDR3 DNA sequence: TGTGCCAGCAGTGGGAATAGCGGGCGTCCAGCCAAAAACATTCAGTACTTC.

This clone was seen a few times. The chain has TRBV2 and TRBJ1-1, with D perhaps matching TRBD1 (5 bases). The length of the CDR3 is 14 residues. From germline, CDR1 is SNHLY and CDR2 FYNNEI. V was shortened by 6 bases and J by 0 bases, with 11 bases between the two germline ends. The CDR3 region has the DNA TGTGCCAGCAGGATCAGGGCTCTGAACACTGAAGCTTTCTTT. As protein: CASRIRALNTEAFF.

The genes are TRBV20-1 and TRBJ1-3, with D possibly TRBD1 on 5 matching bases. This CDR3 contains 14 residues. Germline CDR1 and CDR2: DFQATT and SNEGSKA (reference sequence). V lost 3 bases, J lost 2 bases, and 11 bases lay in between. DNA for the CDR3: TGCAGTGCTAGTTCAGGGATTGCTGGAAACACCATATATTTT. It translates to CSASSGIAGNTIYF.

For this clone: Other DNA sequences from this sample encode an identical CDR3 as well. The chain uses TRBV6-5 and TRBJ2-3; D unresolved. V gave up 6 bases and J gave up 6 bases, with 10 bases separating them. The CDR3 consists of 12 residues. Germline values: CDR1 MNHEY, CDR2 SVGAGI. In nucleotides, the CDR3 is TGTGCCAGCAGCCCCGTCGGGGATACGCAGTATTTT. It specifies CASSPVGDTQYF.